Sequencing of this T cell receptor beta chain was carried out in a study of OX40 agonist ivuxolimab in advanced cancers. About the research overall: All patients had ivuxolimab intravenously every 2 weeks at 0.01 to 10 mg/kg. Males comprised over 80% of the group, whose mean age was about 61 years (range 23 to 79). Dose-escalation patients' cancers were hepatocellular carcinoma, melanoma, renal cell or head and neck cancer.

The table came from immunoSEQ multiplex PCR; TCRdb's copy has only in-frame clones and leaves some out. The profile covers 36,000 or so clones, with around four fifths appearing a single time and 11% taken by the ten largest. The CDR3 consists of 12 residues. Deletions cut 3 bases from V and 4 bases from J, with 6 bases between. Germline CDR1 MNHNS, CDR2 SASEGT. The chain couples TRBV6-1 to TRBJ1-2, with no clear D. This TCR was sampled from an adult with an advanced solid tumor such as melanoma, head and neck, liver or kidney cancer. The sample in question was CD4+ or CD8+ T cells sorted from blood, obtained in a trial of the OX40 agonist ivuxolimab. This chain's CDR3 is CASSEAFYGYTF. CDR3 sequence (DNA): TGTGCCAGCAGTGAGGCCTTCTATGGCTACACCTTC.